This TCR beta chain was identified in a study of T-cell reconstitution after alpha-beta-depleted transplantation in children. Study-level points and caveats: By one year post-transplant, T-cell counts and diversity largely arose from T cells that were newly produced. Roughly two months post-transplant, alpha-beta T cells reportedly originated from several hundred graft clones that had expanded. From surviving recipient T cells and thymic progenitors came the high day-60 TCRbeta diversity observed in some patients.

The TCRbeta library was prepared with unique molecular identifiers. One entry per CDR3 protein, called by TCRdb with MiXCR from the PCR reads. The sample has approximately 300,000 distinct CDR3 sequences; over 7.5% are singletons. Note on this clonotype: Its antigen is as yet unknown.

Germline CDR1 DFQATT, CDR2 SNEGSKA (reference sequence). This CDR3 region has 14 residues. V lost 5 bases, J lost 2 bases, and 7 bases stayed unmatched. This sample comprised peripheral blood, obtained 360 days after TCRalphabeta/CD19-depleted stem cell transplant. The rearrangement joins TRBV20-1 to TRBJ2-3; TRBD2 aligns across 7 bases. The receptor was derived from a female patient between 2 and 15 years old who had a stem cell transplant for Fanconi anemia, so the T cells may come from the graft donor. As DNA, the CDR3 is TGCAGTGCTTCTCAGGGAGGGTTCACAGATACGCAGTATTTT. It is translated as CSASQGGFTDTQYF.